One TCR beta chain is described in this entry. Its antigen is currently not known. It has no much larger one-base neighbor in the sample; base qualities were not kept. The sample belongs to a study of control samples from healthy donors and cancer patients (dated by TCRdb to the early 2020s). From V the trimming removes 2 bases and from J it removes 2 bases, while the gene matches leave 5 bases of the junction unaccounted for. The CDR3 measures 15 amino acids from cysteine to valine. Only the CDR3 DNA stays, 45 bases, in frame from base 1. CDR1 and CDR2 (SNHLY, FYNNEI) derive from the germline V gene. Library preparation employed the immunoSEQ multiplex PCR assay. TCRdb obtained this table from immuneACCESS and retained in-frame rearrangements with V and J assigned. These tables miss some clones; where compared with another copy, unresolved V genes account for less than half of the shortfall, and the remainder is unexplained. The sample records over 70,000 clones, roughly 91% of which are singletons. Of the sample, less than 10% falls within the top ten clones.

In this chain, TRBV2 is recombined with TRBJ2-7, and 8 junctional nucleotides match TRBD1. Sequences were obtained from PBMCs. The source of this sequence is a woman aged 50 to 60 with colorectal cancer. The CDR3 protein is CASSESGGRAYEQYV. The DNA sequence is TGTGCCAGCAGTGAATCAGGGGGCAGGGCCTACGAGCAGTACGTC.